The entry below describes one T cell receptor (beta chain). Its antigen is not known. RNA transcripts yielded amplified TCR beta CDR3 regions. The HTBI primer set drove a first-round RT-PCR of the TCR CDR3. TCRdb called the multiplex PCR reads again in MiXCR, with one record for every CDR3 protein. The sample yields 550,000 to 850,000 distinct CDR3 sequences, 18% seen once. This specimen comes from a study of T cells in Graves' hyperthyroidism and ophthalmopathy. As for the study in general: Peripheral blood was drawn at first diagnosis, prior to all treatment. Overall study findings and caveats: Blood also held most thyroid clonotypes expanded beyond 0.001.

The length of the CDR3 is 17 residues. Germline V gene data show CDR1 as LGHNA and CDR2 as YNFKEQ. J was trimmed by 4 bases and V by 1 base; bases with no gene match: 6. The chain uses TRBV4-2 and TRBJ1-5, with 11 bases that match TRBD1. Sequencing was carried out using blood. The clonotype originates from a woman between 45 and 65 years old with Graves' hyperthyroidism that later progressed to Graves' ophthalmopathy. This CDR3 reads CASSQVRTGGKNQPQHF. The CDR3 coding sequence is TGTGCCAGCAGCCAAGTTCGGACAGGGGGCAAGAATCAGCCCCAGCATTTT.